Shown below are 17 T cell receptor beta chains from a single sample sequenced in a study of control samples from healthy donors and cancer patients. Generated by immunoSEQ multiplex PCR, the TCRdb table keeps only in-frame clones and is missing some. The data show 130,000 or so clones, with approximately 87% seen just once and around 3% held by the top ten. The sequenced material came from blood. The receptors shown here come from a man between 60 and 75 years old in good health.

This chain uses TRBV9 with TRBJ1-3; D remains unclear. CDR1 is SGDLS and CDR2 is YYNGEE in the germline V gene. V was cut by 0 bases and J by 6 bases, with 10 bases left in between. The CDR3 is made up of 14 amino acids. CDR3 region: CASSVERAPNTIYF. As DNA, the CDR3 is TGTGCCAGCAGCGTAGAAAGGGCGCCAAACACCATATATTTT.

The V call is TRBV6-1, the J call TRBJ2-3; D might be TRBD1 (8 bases). V lost 1 base and J lost 6, with 14 bases in between. The CDR3 is 15 residues long. From germline, CDR1 is MNHNS and CDR2 SASEGT. CDR3 sequence reads: CASSEGTGGVDTQYF. CDR3 sequence (DNA): TGTGCCAGCAGTGAAGGAACAGGGGGGGTGGATACGCAGTATTTT.

The chain uses TRBV11-2 and TRBJ1-3; D gene unclear. The CDR3 loop spans 16 amino acids. V lost 2 bases and J 4 bases, leaving 15 bases between the germline ends. Germline V gene sequence: CDR1 SGHAT, CDR2 FQNNGV. CDR3 region: CASSLTQRVSGNTIYF. In DNA form, the CDR3 reads TGTGCCAGCAGCTTAACCCAGAGGGTATCCGGAAACACCATATATTTT.

The chain joins TRBV6-5 to TRBJ1-2, with D uncertain. In germline, CDR1 is MNHEY, CDR2 SVGAGI. There are 16 residues in the CDR3. Trimming removed 2 bases at V and 0 bases at J, with 13 bases between. CDR3 nucleotide sequence: TGTGCCAGCAGTTACGTTCTGGGGAGGACTAACTATGGCTACACCTTC. Amino acids: CASSYVLGRTNYGYTF.

This rearrangement joins TRBV18 to TRBJ2-4; D may correspond to TRBD1 or TRBD2 (5 bases each). The CDR3 extends over 20 amino acids. V dropped 5 bases and J dropped 0 bases, with 26 bases sitting between them. In germline, CDR1 is KGHSH, CDR2 LQKENI. The CDR3 loop is CASSAAGRGVLTLAKNIQYF. DNA for the CDR3: TGTGCCAGCTCAGCTGCTGGAAGAGGGGTCCTTACCCTAGCCAAAAACATTCAGTACTTC.

This chain connects TRBV19 to TRBJ2-3, with 7 bases fitting TRBD2. The germline V gene has CDR1 LNHDA and CDR2 SQIVND (reference sequence). CDR3 length: 15 amino acids. The J segment lost 0 bases and the V segment lost 3 bases, leaving 3 bases of the junction unmatched. The CDR3 DNA reads TGTGCCAGTAGTATCCGGCGGGGGAGCACAGATACGCAGTATTTT. Translated, it gives CASSIRRGSTDTQYF. Using reference TRBV19 and TRBJ2-3 for the parts outside the CDR3, the full variable domain is DGGITQSPKYLFRKEGQNVTLSCEQNLNHDAMYWYRQDPGQGLRLIYYSQIVNDFQKGDIAEGYSVSREKKESFPLTVTSAQKNPTAFYLCASSIRRGSTDTQYFGPGTRLTVL.

The chain joins TRBV2 to TRBJ2-2; a weak D match, TRBD2 (6 bases). There are 18 residues in the CDR3. Germline CDR1 reads SNHLY; CDR2 reads FYNNEI. Deletions cut 6 bases from V and 1 base from J, with 21 bases between. The CDR3 sequence is CASSEHPGGARNTGELFF. Written as DNA, the CDR3 is TGTGCCAGCAGCGAGCACCCCGGCGGGGCCCGGAACACCGGGGAGCTGTTTTTT. Using reference TRBV2 and TRBJ2-2 for the parts outside the CDR3, the full variable domain is EPEVTQTPSHQVTQMGQEVILRCVPISNHLYFYWYRQILGQKVEFLVSFYNNEISEKSEIFDDQFSVERPDGSNFTLKIRSTKLEDSAMYFCASSEHPGGARNTGELFFGEGSRLTVL.

V is TRBV3-1 (or the pseudogene TRBV3-2) and J is TRBJ2-2; D might be TRBD2 (6 bases). Germline lookup yields CDR1 LGHDT and CDR2 YNNKEL (reference sequence). The CDR3 is 16 residues long. V was clipped by 4 bases and J by 5 bases, with 17 bases between them. CDR3 loop: CASSPGGTIGTGELFF. The CDR3 nucleotides read TGTGCCAGCAGCCCCGGGGGAACGATCGGAACCGGGGAGCTGTTTTTT.

This clone was counted between two and nine times. The V gene is TRBV2, the J gene TRBJ1-2; no reliable D call. Trimming cost V 6 bases and J 8 bases, with 13 bases left between them. The CDR3 consists of 12 residues. Germline V gene data show CDR1 as SNHLY and CDR2 as FYNNEI. CDR3 sequence (DNA): TGTGCCAGCAGGTTGACGAGAGGGGGCTACACCTTC. Translating gives CASRLTRGGYTF.

The CDR3: CASSYRTSGGVEQYF. The DNA of the CDR3 is TGTGCCAGCAGTTATCGGACTAGCGGGGGGGTAGAGCAGTACTTC. J is TRBJ2-7 and V is TRBV6-5; TRBD2 matches at 15 bases. The CDR3 is 15 residues long. J was trimmed by 7 bases and V by 3 bases; bases with no gene match: 4. Germline values: CDR1 MNHEY, CDR2 SVGAGI.

The chain joins TRBV4-2 to TRBJ2-6, with TRBD2 matching over 11 bases. This CDR3 has 19 amino acids. After removal of 4 bases from V and 0 bases from J, the junction contained 8 bases not matched to a gene. Germline CDR1 LGHNA, CDR2 YNFKEQ. The CDR3 sequence: CASSRTGTSGDSGANVLTF. DNA for the CDR3: TGTGCCAGCAGCCGAACCGGGACTAGCGGTGACTCTGGGGCCAACGTCCTGACTTTC.

The CDR3 DNA is TGTGCCAGCAGTTACGGAGGAGACAAGGTTCTACACTTT. This translates into CASSYGGDKVLHF. The rearrangement joins TRBV6-6 to TRBJ1-6; D is uncertain. Trimming took off 2 bases at V and 19 bases at J, with 18 bases between the two ends. The CDR3 is made up of 13 amino acids. Looked up from germline, CDR1 is MNHNY and CDR2 is SVGAGI (reference sequence).

Only a few counts were recorded for this clone. The rearrangement links TRBV28 to TRBJ1-1; the match to TRBD1 covers 7 bases. This CDR3 has 15 amino acids. V lost 5 bases to trimming and J lost 5 bases; unmatched junction nucleotides: 11. Germline CDR1 is MDHEN and CDR2 is SYDVKM. CDR3 residues: CASSVARQGWTEAFF. The CDR3 DNA follows: TGTGCCAGCAGTGTAGCCCGACAGGGATGGACTGAAGCTTTCTTT.

The chain carries TRBV19 and TRBJ2-2; D is possibly TRBD1 (6 bases). This CDR3 is built from 13 residues. The germline gives CDR1 LNHDA, CDR2 SQIVND (reference sequence). The V gene lost 5 bases and the J gene lost 9 bases, with 13 bases spanning the gap. This CDR3 is CASSENRARELFF. The CDR3 DNA follows: TGTGCCAGTAGTGAGAACAGGGCTAGGGAGCTGTTTTTT.

The CDR3 is CASSQLRDGEAFF. Written as DNA, the CDR3 is TGTGCCAGCAGCCAGCTCCGGGACGGTGAAGCTTTCTTT. This chain joins TRBV3-1 (or the pseudogene TRBV3-2) and TRBJ1-1; D is perhaps TRBD1 (5 bases). The CDR3 is 13 residues long. The V gene lost 3 bases and the J gene lost 7 bases, with 12 bases spanning the gap. CDR1 and CDR2 (germline): LGHDT, YNNKEL (reference sequence).

The J gene is TRBJ2-3, the V gene TRBV5-4, with D possibly matching TRBD1 (5 bases). Germline V gene data show CDR1 as SGHNT and CDR2 as YYREEE (reference sequence). The CDR3 consists of 15 residues. Trimming removed 0 bases from V and 4 bases from J, with 12 bases in between. CDR3 sequence: CASSLEGGAPDTQYF. DNA of the CDR3: TGTGCCAGCAGCTTGGAAGGTGGGGCCCCAGATACGCAGTATTTT.

The chain carries TRBV7-2 and TRBJ2-5, with 14 bases identical to TRBD2. The CDR3 loop spans 15 amino acids. The V gene end was trimmed by 5 bases and the J gene end by 4 bases; junction bases not matched to a gene: 3. In germline, CDR1 is SGHTA, CDR2 FQGNSA. This CDR3 reads CASSLGTSGGETQYF. DNA for the CDR3: TGTGCCAGCAGCCTCGGGACTAGCGGGGGAGAGACCCAGTACTTC.